This record concerns one T cell receptor beta chain sequence. The data derive from a study of control samples from healthy donors and cancer patients. Germline V gene lookup returns CDR1 SGHAT and CDR2 FQNNGV. With 3 bases removed from V and 9 bases from J, the gap between germline ends came to 11 bases. The CDR3 contains 12 residues. The assay was immunoSEQ multiplex PCR, and TCRdb's table has in-frame clones only and misses some. The sample records about 170,000 clones, around 90% being singletons. This clonotype was sampled from a woman in her 30s in good health. J is TRBJ1-2 and V is TRBV11-2; D call uncertain. Sample: blood. CDR3 coding DNA: TGTGCCAGCAGCTTGTTTGGGGAAAGCTACACCTTC. Translation gives CASSLFGESYTF.